Listed below are T cell receptor beta chains from one sample, sequenced in a study of blood T cell repertoires in COVID-19. Profiled with immunoSEQ multiplex PCR; TCRdb holds only in-frame clones, not every one. The sample shows about 270,000 clones, around nine tenths of them seen only once. The sequenced sample was peripheral blood. The source of these receptors is a man between 40 and 49 years old with active or convalescent COVID-19. Each CDR3 is given with its conserved first and last residue. The order of the fields is V gene, J gene, CDR3 protein.

TRBV20-1,TRBJ2-3,CSASSTSGGVTYTQYF
TRBV7-9,TRBJ1-1,CASSLTRYGDNTEAFF
TRBV19,TRBJ2-5,CASSIVIRETQYF
TRBV18,TRBJ1-1,CASSPSGTGLGGTEAFF
TRBV12-5,TRBJ2-3,CARGDRGNLERPDTQYF
TRBV2,TRBJ2-4,CASSATATGVGIQYF
TRBV19,TRBJ2-2,CASVPPAGVDGELFF
TRBV12-3/TRBV12-4,TRBJ1-6,CASSLGSSPLHF
TRBV2,TRBJ1-1,CATAGFPRPNTEAFF
TRBV4-1,TRBJ2-1,CASSQEWGLSSYNEQFF